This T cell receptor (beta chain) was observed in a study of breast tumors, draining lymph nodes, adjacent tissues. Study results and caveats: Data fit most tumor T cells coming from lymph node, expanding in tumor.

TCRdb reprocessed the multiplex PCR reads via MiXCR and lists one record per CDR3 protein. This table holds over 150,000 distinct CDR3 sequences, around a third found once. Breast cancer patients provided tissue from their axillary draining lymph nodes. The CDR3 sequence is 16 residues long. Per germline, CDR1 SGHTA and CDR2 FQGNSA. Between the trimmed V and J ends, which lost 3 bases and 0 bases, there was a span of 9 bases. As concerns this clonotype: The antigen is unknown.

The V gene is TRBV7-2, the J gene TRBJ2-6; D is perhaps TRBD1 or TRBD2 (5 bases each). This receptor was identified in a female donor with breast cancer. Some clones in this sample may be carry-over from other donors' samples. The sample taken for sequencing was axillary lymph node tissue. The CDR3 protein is CASSFSGTSGANVLTF. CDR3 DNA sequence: TGTGCCAGCAGCTTTAGTGGGACCTCTGGGGCCAACGTCCTGACTTTC.